What follows are 26 T cell receptor beta chains derived from one specimen sequenced in a study of T cells in women clearing cervical HPV infection. TCRdb keeps only in-frame clones here, not all; method: immunoSEQ multiplex PCR. The table lists tens of thousands of clones, with roughly 4% in the top ten. The sequenced material came from blood buffy coat. Every receptor here comes from a woman between 18 and 70 years old with a cervical HPV16 infection that either progressed to CIN3+ or cleared (not recorded which).

On this clone itself: The CDR3 end falls 3 residues outside the read, so it is completed with the germline J gene. The V and J genes are TRBV30 and TRBJ2-3, with D maybe TRBD2 (5 bases). Germline CDR1 reads GTSNPN; CDR2 reads SVGIG (reference sequence). The CDR3 totals 14 residues. CDR3 protein: CAWSPSTRGETQYF. The sequenced CDR3 bases are TGTGCCTGGAGTCCCAGTACCCGGGGAGAGACG. Combining the CDR3 with reference TRBV30 and TRBJ2-3 gives the whole variable domain SQTIHQWPATLVQPVGSPLSLECTVEGTSNPNLYWYRQAAGRGLQLLFYSVGIGQISSEVPQNLSASRPQDRQFILSSKKLLLSDSGFYLCAWSPSTRGETQYFGPGTRLTVL.

To note about this clone: With the read ending 3 residues before the CDR3 end, the germline J gene is used to fill in that end. The chain carries TRBV24-1 and TRBJ2-7, with 9 bases that match TRBD2. Germline assignment: CDR1 KGHDR and CDR2 SFDVKD. The CDR3 has 15 amino acids. V trimming: 9 bases; J trimming: 0 bases; junction bases outside the gene matches: 8. This chain's CDR3 is CATPRLAVFSYEQYF. The covered CDR3 bases are TGTGCCACCCCCCGACTAGCGGTGTTCTCCTACGAG.

CDR3 bases read: TGTGCCAGCAGCTTAAGGGACAGGGATGGC. The encoded protein is CASSLRDRDG. The whole CDR3 sequence reads CASSLRDRDGYTF. This chain links TRBV7-2 with TRBJ1-2, with 9 bases identical to TRBD1. The read is 3 residues too short to cover the CDR3 end, so that end is filled in from the germline J gene. Unmatched junction bases numbered 1, after V lost 2 bases and J lost 6 bases. There are 13 residues in the CDR3. Germline CDR1 is SGHTA and CDR2 is FQGNSA.

The DNA read from the CDR3 is TGTGCCAGCAGCTCCCGACAGGGGGCAGGAGAGACC. Its protein is CASSSRQGAGET. The entire CDR3 protein is CASSSRQGAGETQYF. V gene TRBV7-7 combines with J gene TRBJ2-5, with TRBD1 matching over 10 bases. The read ends 3 residues shy of where the CDR3 ends; the end is completed using the germline J gene. The germline V gene encodes CDR1 SSHAT and CDR2 FNYEAQ (reference sequence). V shed 4 bases and J 4 bases; nucleotides not matched to a gene: 6. This CDR3 contains 15 residues.

About this clone: The DNA ends 3 residues before the CDR3 does, and the rest of the CDR3 is filled in from the germline J gene. The chain recombines TRBV6-2 or TRBV6-3 with TRBJ2-5, with D perhaps TRBD1 (7 bases). The germline V and J ends were trimmed by 6 bases and 5 bases, with 16 bases remaining between them. Germline values: CDR1 MNHEY, CDR2 SVGEGT. The CDR3 contains 14 residues. The CDR3 sequence is CASRTGSGRETQYF. The covered CDR3 bases are TGTGCCAGCAGGACAGGGAGCGGGCGGGAGACC.

Notes on this clone: The DNA ends 3 residues before the CDR3 does, and the rest of the CDR3 is filled in from the germline J gene. The rearrangement uses TRBV7-9 and TRBJ1-4; TRBD1 matches at 7 bases. V gave up 7 bases and J gave up 5 bases; unmatched junction bases: 7. The CDR3 spans 14 residues. Germline CDR1 and CDR2: SEHNR and FQNEAQ (reference sequence). CDR3 residues: CASNSGGPNEKLFF. The sequenced part of the CDR3 DNA is TGTGCCAGCAACTCAGGGGGGCCGAATGAAAAA.

About this clone itself: The CDR3 end falls 3 residues outside the read, so it is completed with the germline J gene. This chain joins TRBV5-6 and TRBJ2-7; D unclear. The CDR3 is made up of 12 amino acids. V dropped 3 bases and J dropped 0 bases, with 4 bases sitting between them. Germline V gene lookup returns CDR1 SGHDT and CDR2 YYEEEE. This chain's CDR3 is CASSSNSYEQYF. The part of the CDR3 DNA that was read is TGTGCCAGCAGCTCCAACTCCTACGAG. The full variable domain, with the rest looked up from reference TRBV5-6 and TRBJ2-7, is DAGVTQSPTHLIKTRGQQVTLRCSPKSGHDTVSWYQQALGQGPQFIFQYYEEEERQRGNFPDRFSGHQFPNYSSELNVNALLLGDSALYLCASSSNSYEQYFGPGTRLTVT.

With respect to this clone: The CDR3 end lies 3 residues beyond the end of the read and is filled in from the germline J gene. The V and J genes are TRBV18 and TRBJ2-3; D tentatively reads TRBD1 or TRBD2 (5 bases each). V was shortened by 6 bases and J by 2 bases, with 15 bases between the two germline ends. Germline CDR1 is KGHSH and CDR2 is LQKENI. The length of the CDR3 is 15 residues. CDR3: CASSPTQGVTDTQYF. CDR3 bases read: TGTGCCAGCTCCCCTACCCAGGGAGTCACAGATACG.

A remark on this clone: The sequence runs out 3 residues before the end of the CDR3; the remainder is reconstructed from the germline J gene. The chain links TRBV19 to TRBJ2-7; no reliable D call. The germline V and J ends were trimmed by 3 bases and 3 bases, with 9 bases remaining between them. This CDR3 is built from 13 residues. Germline V lookup: CDR1 LNHDA, CDR2 SQIVND (reference sequence). CDR3 region: CASSIATDYEQYF. CDR3 DNA, as far as it was read: TGTGCCAGTAGTATTGCGACTGACTACGAG.

Comments on this clone: The sequence runs out 3 residues before the end of the CDR3; the remainder is reconstructed from the germline J gene. This chain joins TRBV18 and TRBJ2-7; 7 nucleotides align to TRBD2. Germline trimming cut 1 base from V and 4 bases from J; bases unmatched to any gene: 1. From germline, CDR1 is KGHSH and CDR2 LQKENI. The CDR3 totals 13 residues. CDR3 sequence: CASSPQRDYEQYF. The CDR3 DNA, read in part, is TGTGCCAGCTCACCACAGCGGGATTACGAG. The variable domain in full, completed from reference TRBV18 and TRBJ2-7, reads NAGVMQNPRHLVRRRGQEARLRCSPMKGHSHVYWYRQLPEEGLKFMVYLQKENIIDESGMPKERFSAEFPKEGPSILRIQQVVRGDSAAYFCASSPQRDYEQYFGPGTRLTVT.

About this clone: The read ends 3 residues before the CDR3 terminus; that terminus is restored from the germline J gene. The sample carries other DNA sequences with the same CDR3. The chain has TRBV5-1 and TRBJ1-3; no firm D call. The CDR3 covers 18 residues. Deletions cut 0 bases from V and 0 bases from J, with 16 bases between. CDR1 and CDR2 from the germline V gene are SGHRS and YFSETQ. Incomplete CDR3 DNA: TGCGCCAGCAGCTTGGGATACATCGGACTGCCCTCTGGAAACACC. It specifies CASSLGYIGLPSGNT. The full CDR3 is CASSLGYIGLPSGNTIYF. The full variable domain, in which reference TRBV5-1 and TRBJ1-3 provide the parts outside the CDR3, is KAGVTQTPRYLIKTRGQQVTLSCSPISGHRSVSWYQQTPGQGLQFLFEYFSETQRNKGNFPGRFSGRQFSNSRSEMNVSTLELGDSALYLCASSLGYIGLPSGNTIYFGEGSWLTVV.

Remarks on this clone: Sequencing ends 3 residues short of the CDR3 end; the germline J gene provides the rest. This chain uses TRBV16 with TRBJ2-2; D possibly corresponds to TRBD1 (6 bases). CDR3 length: 17 amino acids. In germline, CDR1 is KGHSY, CDR2 FQNENV. The DNA read from the CDR3 is TGTGCCAGCAGCTCCGGACAGCACATCTCAACTAATGAAAAG. Translation: CASSSGQHISTNEK. The whole CDR3 reads CASSSGQHISTNEKLFF.

On this clone: The missing CDR3 end, 3 residues past where the read stops, is filled in from the germline J gene. The rearrangement links TRBV19 to TRBJ1-2, with 10 bases fitting TRBD1. The CDR3 is made up of 19 amino acids. The V gene's germline CDR1 is LNHDA and CDR2 SQIVND (reference sequence). This CDR3 reads CASSNPDPGQGRSSYDYTF. The part of the CDR3 DNA that was read is TGTGCCAGTAGTAACCCAGATCCGGGACAGGGGCGATCGTCCTACGAC.

Points on this clone: The read gets to within 3 residues of the CDR3 end, and the germline J gene fills in the rest. The V and J genes are TRBV5-1 and TRBJ1-6, with TRBD1 matching 9 bases. With V trimmed by 0 bases and J by 10 bases, 5 bases remained unmatched. CDR3 size: 15 residues. Germline assignment: CDR1 SGHRS and CDR2 YFSETQ. The CDR3 reads CASSLGDRDGSPLHF. CDR3 DNA, as far as it was read: TGCGCCAGCAGCTTGGGGGACAGGGATGGATCACCC.

Worth noting for this clone: Mismatch with germline at one junction end may stem from a read error. The read falls 3 residues short of the CDR3 end, and the missing part is taken from the germline J gene. The V and J genes are TRBV20-1 and TRBJ2-2, with D tentatively TRBD1 (7 bases). Looked up from germline, CDR1 is DFQATT and CDR2 is SNEGSKA (reference sequence). The CDR3 runs 14 residues. Incomplete CDR3 DNA: TGCAGTGCTAGAGATCCAGGGGGGTCCGGAGAG. It yields the protein CSARDPGGSGE. The complete CDR3 protein is CSARDPGGSGELFF.

Comment on this clone: The read ends 3 residues before the CDR3 terminus; that terminus is restored from the germline J gene. This chain connects TRBV18 to TRBJ1-2; D call uncertain. The CDR3 runs 17 residues. Germline V gives CDR1 KGHSH, CDR2 LQKENI. The CDR3 DNA, read in part, is TGTGCCAGCTCACCTACTAGCGGGGTCTCTTTCACAGATACC. Its protein product is CASSPTSGVSFTDT. The CDR3, in full, reads CASSPTSGVSFTDTYTF.

As concerns this clone: The read halts 3 residues ahead of the CDR3 end, with the missing end drawn from the germline J gene. The V gene is TRBV19, the J gene TRBJ1-5, with 10 bases fitting TRBD1. The CDR3 has 15 residues. Germline V lookup: CDR1 LNHDA, CDR2 SQIVND (reference sequence). J gave up 4 bases and V 5 bases, and 5 bases lay outside the gene matches. The CDR3 protein is CASSPRQGANQPQHF. The DNA read from the CDR3 is TGTGCCAGTAGTCCTAGACAGGGGGCGAATCAGCCC.

As for this clone: The sequence runs out 3 residues before the end of the CDR3; the remainder is reconstructed from the germline J gene. The V and J genes are TRBV19 and TRBJ2-4; 7 positions agree with TRBD1. The CDR3 consists of 13 residues. The germline V gene encodes CDR1 LNHDA and CDR2 SQIVND (reference sequence). The CDR3 sequence: CASSHGQDRGQYF. Partial CDR3 DNA: TGTGCCAGTAGTCACGGACAGGACCGGGGT.

Worth noting for this clone: The CDR3 end falls 3 residues outside the read, so it is completed with the germline J gene. V is TRBV7-9 and J is TRBJ2-5; D is perhaps TRBD1 (5 bases). This CDR3 has 13 amino acids. CDR1 and CDR2 from the germline V gene are SEHNR and FQNEAQ (reference sequence). V lost 5 bases, J lost 4 bases, and 11 bases lay in between. CDR3 residues: CASSVQELETQYF. Partial CDR3 DNA: TGTGCCAGCAGCGTACAGGAATTAGAGACC.

In regard to this clone: The read stops 3 residues short of the end of the CDR3; the missing end is completed from the germline J gene. The V and J genes are TRBV7-9 and TRBJ1-2; maybe TRBD1 (5 bases). Germline V gene lookup returns CDR1 SEHNR and CDR2 FQNEAQ (reference sequence). The CDR3 totals 14 residues. The CDR3 is CASSSGTLLWDYTF. The DNA read from the CDR3 is TGTGCCAGCAGCTCCGGGACTCTTCTTTGGGAC. Using reference TRBV7-9 and TRBJ1-2 for the parts outside the CDR3, the full variable domain is DTGVSQNPRHKITKRGQNVTFRCDPISEHNRLYWYRQTLGQGPEFLTYFQNEAQLEKSRLLSDRFSAERPKGSFSTLEIQRTEQGDSAMYLCASSSGTLLWDYTFGSGTRLTVV.

Points on this clone: Coverage ceases 3 residues before the CDR3 finishes, and the germline J gene fills in the end. The chain carries TRBV5-1 and TRBJ2-1; 12 bases agree with TRBD1. The CDR3 runs 16 residues. Trimming at V came to 0 bases and at J to 9 bases, leaving 7 bases not matched to a gene. In germline, CDR1 is SGHRS, CDR2 YFSETQ. The CDR3 here is CASSLAVGQGAVEQFF. Partial CDR3 DNA: TGCGCCAGCAGCTTGGCCGTGGGACAGGGGGCAGTTGAG.

With regard to this clone: The read ends 3 residues before the CDR3 terminus; that terminus is restored from the germline J gene. V gene TRBV6-2 or TRBV6-3 combines with J gene TRBJ2-7; 9 bases map to TRBD1. The CDR3 totals 16 residues. Germline CDR1 and CDR2: MNHEY and SVGEGT. The V and J ends lost 7 bases and 3 bases, in that order; junction bases with no gene match: 13. Partial CDR3 DNA: TGTGCCAGCACCTGGACTCCGGGACAGGGAAGCTACGAG. This codes for CASTWTPGQGSYE. The entire CDR3 protein reads CASTWTPGQGSYEQYF.

In the case of this clone: The sequence runs out 3 residues before the end of the CDR3; the remainder is reconstructed from the germline J gene. This rearrangement joins TRBV5-1 to TRBJ2-7; 8 nucleotides line up with TRBD1. CDR1 is SGHRS and CDR2 is YFSETQ in the germline V gene. The CDR3 length is 12 residues. Trimming cost V 3 bases and J 5 bases; bases outside gene matches: 1. This CDR3 reads CASSSQGDEQYF. The sequenced CDR3 bases are TGCGCCAGCAGCTCACAGGGGGACGAG.

A word on this clone: The read ends 3 residues shy of where the CDR3 ends; the end is completed using the germline J gene. V is TRBV5-1 and J is TRBJ2-5; D gene uncertain. The ends were cut back, 3 bases at V and 1 base at J, with 4 bases in the middle. The CDR3 is 12 amino acids. Germline CDR1 reads SGHRS; CDR2 reads YFSETQ. The CDR3 DNA, read in part, is TGCGCCAGCAGCTCTCCCCAAGAGACC. It codes for CASSSPQET. The CDR3 reads in full as CASSSPQETQYF.

As for this clone: The CDR3 end falls 3 residues outside the read, so it is completed with the germline J gene. The J gene is TRBJ1-5, the V gene TRBV27; possibly TRBD1 for D (5 bases). Germline CDR1 and CDR2: MNHEY and SMNVEV (reference sequence). The CDR3 runs to 14 residues. Trimming took 4 bases from V and 7 from J, leaving 14 bases between them. The DNA read from the CDR3 is TGTGCCAGCAGTTATATGAGGGGCACCCAGCCC. It encodes CASSYMRGTQP. The entire CDR3 is CASSYMRGTQPQHF.

Points on this clone: Read data end 3 residues before the CDR3 end; the end is taken from the germline J gene. The chain combines TRBV7-3 with TRBJ2-1; 7 bases align to TRBD1. V was pared by 4 bases and J by 3 bases, with 3 bases of the junction left unmatched. The germline CDR1 and CDR2 sequences are SGHTA and FQGTGA. The length of the CDR3 is 14 residues. The CDR3 reads CASSSGQSYNEQFF. The DNA read from the CDR3 is TGTGCCAGCAGCTCGGGACAGAGCTACAATGAG.